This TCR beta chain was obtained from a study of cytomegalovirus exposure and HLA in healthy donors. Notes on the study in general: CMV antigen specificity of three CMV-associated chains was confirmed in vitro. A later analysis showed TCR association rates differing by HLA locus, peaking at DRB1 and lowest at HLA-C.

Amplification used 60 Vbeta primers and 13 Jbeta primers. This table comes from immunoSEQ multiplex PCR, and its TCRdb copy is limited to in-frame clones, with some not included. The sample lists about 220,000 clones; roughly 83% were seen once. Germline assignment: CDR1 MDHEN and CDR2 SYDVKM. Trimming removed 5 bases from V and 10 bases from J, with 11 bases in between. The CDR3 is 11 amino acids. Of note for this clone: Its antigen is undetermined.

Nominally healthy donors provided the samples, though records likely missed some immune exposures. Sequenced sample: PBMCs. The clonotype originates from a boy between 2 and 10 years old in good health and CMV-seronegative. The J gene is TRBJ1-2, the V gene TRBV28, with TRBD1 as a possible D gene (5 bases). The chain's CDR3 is CASSPQGDYTF. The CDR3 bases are TGTGCCAGCAGTCCACAAGGGGACTACACCTTC.